This T cell receptor (beta chain) was obtained from a study of blood T cells in healthy people across ages. The use of a sample-barcoded 5' primer and a J-beta primer mix characterized a second PCR of roughly 6 to 12 cycles. A single record per CDR3 protein comes from TCRdb applying MiXCR to the 5' RACE reads. The sample has 780,000 or so distinct CDR3 sequences, approximately 25% seen once; the top ten hold more than 3%. The study's findings and limits: The recorded TCR beta diversity per million T cells decreased in a roughly linear manner with age.

V was shortened by 0 bases and J by 11 bases, with 17 bases between the two germline ends. CDR3 length equals 15 residues. Germline values: CDR1 LNHNV, CDR2 YYDKDF (reference sequence). With regard to this clonotype: Its matching antigen is unknown.

Separately, the same data were catalogued under a study of T cells of mothers and their children. That paper states: A few healthy Caucasian mothers served as donors, and their six children did as well. Each child contributed about 3 million TCR beta CDR3 reads, while each mother contributed over 9.5 million.

The clonotype was recovered from a boy aged 5-17 years in good health. The chain recombines TRBV15 with TRBJ2-1; tentative D call: TRBD1 (6 bases). Sequencing was carried out using blood. The CDR3 region is CATSRDISSDSKQFF. CDR3 coding DNA: TGTGCCACCAGCAGAGATATTTCGTCGGACAGTAAGCAGTTCTTC.